This T cell receptor (beta chain) was sequenced in a study of control samples from healthy donors and cancer patients. The CDR3 extends over 14 amino acids. Looked up from germline, CDR1 is GTSNPN and CDR2 is SVGIG (reference sequence). Trimming took off 4 bases at V and 6 bases at J, with 16 bases between the two ends. Profiled with immunoSEQ multiplex PCR; TCRdb holds only in-frame clones, not every one. The sample includes around 200,000 clones, over 80% seen only once; the top ten take more than 1.1%. The source is a man in his late teens or twenties in good health. V usage is TRBV30 and J usage is TRBJ1-5; TRBD1 is a possible D gene (5 bases). The sample was blood. The CDR3 protein is CAWTQFFQGQPQHF. The CDR3 DNA sequence: TGTGCCTGGACACAGTTCTTTCAGGGTCAGCCCCAGCATTTT.